This passage covers 25 T cell receptor beta chains from one sample sequenced in a study of radiation and T cells in renal cell carcinoma. Sequencing used immunoSEQ multiplex PCR; TCRdb keeps in-frame clones, though not all of them. The table has some 60,000 clones, around 77% seen once; the top ten hold about 7%. Regarding time point: blood 2 weeks post-SBRT. Specified treatment: 15 Gy SBRT to primary tumor, nephrectomy 4 weeks later. The sequencing here drew on blood, taken from a patient whose treatment included radiotherapy and nephrectomy. The receptors here all came from a man aged 55 to 70 with renal cell carcinoma.

This sequence joins TRBV2 and TRBJ2-1; tentatively, D is TRBD1 or TRBD2 (5 bases each). The CDR3 loop spans 14 amino acids. The ends were cut back, 4 bases at V and 3 bases at J, with 10 bases in the middle. Germline lookup yields CDR1 SNHLY and CDR2 FYNNEI. In DNA, the CDR3 is TGTGCCAGCAGTGGGGACCTCCTCTACAATGAGCAGTTCTTC. Protein product: CASSGDLLYNEQFF. Complete variable domain (other parts from reference TRBV2 and TRBJ2-1): EPEVTQTPSHQVTQMGQEVILRCVPISNHLYFYWYRQILGQKVEFLVSFYNNEISEKSEIFDDQFSVERPDGSNFTLKIRSTKLEDSAMYFCASSGDLLYNEQFFGPGTRLTVL.

This rearrangement joins TRBV14 to TRBJ1-2, with 8 positions matching TRBD1. The CDR3 sequence is 17 residues long. Per the germline V gene, CDR1 is SGHDN and CDR2 is FVKESK. V dropped 2 bases and J dropped 0; count of bases not matched to a gene: 8. Here the CDR3 reads CASSQSKGQAANYGYTF. The DNA for the CDR3 is TGTGCCAGCAGCCAAAGCAAGGGACAGGCCGCTAACTATGGCTACACCTTC.

This chain connects TRBV19 to TRBJ2-1, with 7 bases that match TRBD1. The CDR3 is 14 residues long. V trimming: 9 bases; J trimming: 6 bases; junction bases outside the gene matches: 11. Germline V gene sequence: CDR1 LNHDA, CDR2 SQIVND (reference sequence). The CDR3, as DNA: TGTGCCAGCCGGGACAGAGGTCCTATCAATGAGCAGTTCTTC. Its translation is CASRDRGPINEQFF.

In its sample, this clone was seen a few times. This chain uses TRBV10-2 with TRBJ2-7, with D perhaps matching TRBD1 or TRBD2 (6 bases each). V was shortened by 4 bases and J by 3 bases, with 13 bases between the two germline ends. Germline V gene sequence: CDR1 WSHSY, CDR2 SAAADI. CDR3 length: 14 amino acids. CDR3 loop: CASSGGGLYYEQYF. CDR3 coding DNA: TGCGCCAGCAGTGGAGGGGGACTCTACTACGAGCAGTACTTC.

The chain combines TRBV19 with TRBJ1-2; 9 bases fit TRBD1. The CDR3 is 14 residues long. J gave up 4 bases and V 9 bases, and 9 bases lay outside the gene matches. CDR1 is LNHDA, CDR2 SQIVND, per germline (reference sequence). The CDR3 nucleotides read TGTGCCAGCAAGCGACAGGGGGAAGGCTATGGCTACACCTTC. This translates into CASKRQGEGYGYTF.

This clone was counted only a few times. The chain combines TRBV2 with TRBJ2-3; the D is unclear. The CDR3 has 13 amino acids. Deletions cut 9 bases from V and 1 base from J, with 11 bases between. CDR1 SNHLY and CDR2 FYNNEI come from the germline V gene. As DNA, the CDR3 is TGTGCCAGACAAAGGAGCGGCACAGATACGCAGTATTTT. This codes for CARQRSGTDTQYF. Full variable domain (remainder filled in from reference TRBV2 and TRBJ2-3): EPEVTQTPSHQVTQMGQEVILRCVPISNHLYFYWYRQILGQKVEFLVSFYNNEISEKSEIFDDQFSVERPDGSNFTLKIRSTKLEDSAMYFCARQRSGTDTQYFGPGTRLTVL.

This clone turned up a few times. The chain uses TRBV11-3 and TRBJ1-1; D is perhaps TRBD1 (5 bases). V gave up 5 bases and J gave up 1 base, with 20 bases separating them. This CDR3 region has 17 residues. CDR1 is SGHNT, CDR2 YENEEA, per germline. The CDR3 is CASSPRGPGRKNTEAFF. DNA for the CDR3: TGTGCCAGCAGCCCCCGGGGTCCGGGACGGAAGAACACTGAAGCTTTCTTT.

This chain joins TRBV28 and TRBJ2-5, with 8 positions matching TRBD1. Germline CDR1 reads MDHEN; CDR2 reads SYDVKM. With V trimmed by 7 bases and J by 1 base, 8 bases remained unmatched. This CDR3 region has 15 residues. The DNA for the CDR3 is TGTGCCAGCAACTTAGGGACAGGTTCCCAAGAGACCCAGTACTTC. Amino acid sequence: CASNLGTGSQETQYF.

On this clone: At one end the junction does not follow the germline gene, possibly because of a read error. J is TRBJ1-2 and V is TRBV11-2; D uncertain. This CDR3 has 13 residues. Germline loops: CDR1 SGHAT, CDR2 FQNNGV. For the CDR3, the DNA is TGTGCCAGCAGCTTAGGTGGAGGAGGAGGCTGCACCTTC. It encodes CASSLGGGGGCTF.

J is TRBJ1-1 and V is TRBV7-9; D is perhaps TRBD1 (5 bases). V lost 1 base and J 7 bases, leaving 16 bases between the germline ends. The CDR3 length is 15 residues. Germline-derived CDR1 and CDR2 are SEHNR and FQNEAQ (reference sequence). The CDR3 here is CASSLVGGATDEAFF. CDR3 in DNA: TGTGCCAGCAGCTTAGTAGGCGGGGCGACGGATGAAGCTTTCTTT.

The CDR3 DNA is TGTGCCAGCAGCTCCCGGGACAACTATGGCTACACCTTC. Encoded protein: CASSSRDNYGYTF. The V gene is TRBV7-9, the J gene TRBJ1-2; D is perhaps TRBD1 (5 bases). V lost 4 bases to trimming and J lost 2 bases, with 8 bases between them. The CDR3 length is 13 residues. Germline loops: CDR1 SEHNR, CDR2 FQNEAQ (reference sequence).

The chain links TRBV4-1 to TRBJ1-3; the D gene is possibly TRBD1 (6 bases). Trimming cost V 3 bases and J 9 bases, with 24 bases left between them. The CDR3 spans 17 residues. Germline values: CDR1 MGHRA, CDR2 YSYEKL. As DNA, the CDR3 is TGCGCCAGCAGCCACCGGGACATCCAGTCCCCCTCTCCCACCATATATTTT. Amino acid sequence: CASSHRDIQSPSPTIYF.

The rearrangement uses TRBV10-3 and TRBJ1-2; D is unresolved. V was shortened by 0 bases and J by 2 bases, with 7 bases between the two germline ends. There are 14 residues in the CDR3. Germline values: CDR1 ENHRY, CDR2 SYGVKD. For the CDR3, the DNA is TGTGCCATCAGTGAGTCGCTGCACAACTATGGCTACACCTTC. It specifies CAISESLHNYGYTF.

This chain links TRBV9 with TRBJ2-3; the D is unclear. V gave up 3 bases and J gave up 2 bases, with 13 bases separating them. The germline CDR1 and CDR2 sequences are SGDLS and YYNGEE. This CDR3 contains 15 residues. CDR3 residues: CASSGGVRFTDTQYF. The CDR3, as DNA: TGTGCCAGCAGCGGTGGGGTCAGGTTCACAGATACGCAGTATTTT. The full variable domain, completed using reference TRBV9 and TRBJ2-3, is DSGVTQTPKHLITATGQRVTLRCSPRSGDLSVYWYQQSLDQGLQFLIQYYNGEERAKGNILERFSAQQFPDLHSELNLSSLELGDSALYFCASSGGVRFTDTQYFGPGTRLTVL.

This sequence joins TRBV7-9 and TRBJ2-2; 8 bases are a match to TRBD2. After removal of 4 bases from V and 6 bases from J, the junction contained 7 bases not matched to a gene. The CDR3 spans 15 residues. Germline lookup yields CDR1 SEHNR and CDR2 FQNEAQ (reference sequence). CDR3 amino acids: CASSWRAGVPGELFF. In nucleotides, the CDR3 is TGTGCCAGCAGCTGGCGAGCGGGAGTCCCCGGGGAGCTGTTTTTT.

This clone was seen repeatedly, ten times or more. The chain joins TRBV30 to TRBJ1-5; 8 bases agree with TRBD1. There are 15 residues in the CDR3. Germline CDR1 is GTSNPN and CDR2 is SVGIG (reference sequence). J was trimmed by 0 bases and V by 7 bases; bases with no gene match: 8. CDR3 protein: CAFRTGPHSNQPQHF. The CDR3 DNA reads TGTGCCTTCCGGACAGGGCCGCATAGCAATCAGCCCCAGCATTTT. The full variable domain, completed using reference TRBV30 and TRBJ1-5, is SQTIHQWPATLVQPVGSPLSLECTVEGTSNPNLYWYRQAAGRGLQLLFYSVGIGQISSEVPQNLSASRPQDRQFILSSKKLLLSDSGFYLCAFRTGPHSNQPQHFGDGTRLSIL.

The genes are TRBV9 and TRBJ2-1; D uncertain. V was clipped by 4 bases and J by 7 bases, with 15 bases between them. This CDR3 has 14 residues. CDR1 is SGDLS, CDR2 YYNGEE, per germline. The CDR3 spells CASSFGPSPNEQFF. The CDR3 nucleotides read TGTGCCAGCAGCTTCGGACCTTCGCCAAATGAGCAGTTCTTC.

This clone was seen only a few times. The chain is built from TRBV19 and TRBJ1-5, with 9 bases identical to TRBD1. V was pared by 4 bases and J by 5 bases, with 21 bases of the junction left unmatched. This CDR3 is 20 amino acids long. Germline CDR1 and CDR2: LNHDA and SQIVND (reference sequence). For the CDR3, the DNA is TGTGCCAGTAGTACCAGCACGGGACAGGGTGTGTCCGTAGTACATCAGCCCCAGCATTTT. Encoded protein: CASSTSTGQGVSVVHQPQHF.

Points on this clone: The same CDR3 arises from other DNA sequences in this sample as well. The chain joins TRBV5-6 to TRBJ2-2; D is ambiguous. The CDR3 is made up of 12 amino acids. The germline V and J ends were trimmed by 5 bases and 6 bases, with 8 bases remaining between them. CDR1 and CDR2 from the germline V gene are SGHDT and YYEEEE. The CDR3, as DNA: TGTGCCAGCAGATGGGGATCCGGGGAGCTGTTTTTT. Protein: CASRWGSGELFF.

This chain connects TRBV7-2 to TRBJ2-5; D could derive from TRBD1 or TRBD2 (5 bases each). CDR1 is SGHTA and CDR2 is FQGNSA in the germline V gene. CDR3 size: 15 residues. Trimming removed 6 bases from V and 3 bases from J, with 17 bases in between. The CDR3 nucleotides are TGTGCCAGCAGAAAAGGCCCGGGGCAGGAAGAGACCCAGTACTTC. It is translated as CASRKGPGQEETQYF.

This sequence joins TRBV21-1 and TRBJ2-7; the D call in the table, TRBD2, was not verified against the DNA. TRBV21-1 is labeled a pseudogene. The CDR3 runs to 11 residues. CDR3 sequence reads: CASSSRPEQYV. The CDR3 coding sequence is TGTGCCAGCAGCTCCCGACCGGAGCAGTACGTC.

J is TRBJ2-5 and V is TRBV19; 15 nucleotides match TRBD2. Gene TRBJ2-7 matches the end of the DNA better, so the J call may be wrong. Per germline, CDR1 LNHDA and CDR2 SQIVND (reference sequence). The CDR3 spans 15 residues. Written as DNA, the CDR3 is TGTGCCAGTAGTATGGGACTAGCGGGGGGAAGCGAGCAGTACTTC. Translating gives CASSMGLAGGSEQYF.

This clone was picked up one time. The rearrangement uses TRBV7-8 and TRBJ2-5; TRBD2 aligns across 13 bases. From germline, CDR1 is SGHVS and CDR2 FQNEAQ. Germline trimming cut 3 bases from V and 3 bases from J; bases unmatched to any gene: 4. The CDR3 extends over 16 amino acids. As DNA, the CDR3 is TGTGCCAGCAGCTTGGGGACTAGCGGGGCAAAAGAGACCCAGTACTTC. Its translation: CASSLGTSGAKETQYF.

This clone was counted once. The chain uses TRBV5-4 and TRBJ2-1, with 10 bases that match TRBD2. The CDR3 length is 15 residues. V gave up 0 bases and J gave up 7 bases; unmatched junction bases: 4. CDR1 SGHNT and CDR2 YYREEE come from the germline V gene (reference sequence). CDR3 sequence: CASSLEAGGQNEQFF. In nucleotides, the CDR3 is TGTGCCAGCAGCTTGGAAGCGGGGGGGCAGAATGAGCAGTTCTTC.

The genes are TRBV6-4 and TRBJ2-7, with D possibly being TRBD1 or TRBD2 (5 bases each). V dropped 8 bases and J dropped 4 bases, with 12 bases sitting between them. CDR3 length equals 12 residues. Germline V gene lookup returns CDR1 MRHNA and CDR2 SNTAGT. CDR3 nucleotides: TGTGCCAGCCGGGACCAGACGTACGAGCAGTACGTC. As protein: CASRDQTYEQYV.